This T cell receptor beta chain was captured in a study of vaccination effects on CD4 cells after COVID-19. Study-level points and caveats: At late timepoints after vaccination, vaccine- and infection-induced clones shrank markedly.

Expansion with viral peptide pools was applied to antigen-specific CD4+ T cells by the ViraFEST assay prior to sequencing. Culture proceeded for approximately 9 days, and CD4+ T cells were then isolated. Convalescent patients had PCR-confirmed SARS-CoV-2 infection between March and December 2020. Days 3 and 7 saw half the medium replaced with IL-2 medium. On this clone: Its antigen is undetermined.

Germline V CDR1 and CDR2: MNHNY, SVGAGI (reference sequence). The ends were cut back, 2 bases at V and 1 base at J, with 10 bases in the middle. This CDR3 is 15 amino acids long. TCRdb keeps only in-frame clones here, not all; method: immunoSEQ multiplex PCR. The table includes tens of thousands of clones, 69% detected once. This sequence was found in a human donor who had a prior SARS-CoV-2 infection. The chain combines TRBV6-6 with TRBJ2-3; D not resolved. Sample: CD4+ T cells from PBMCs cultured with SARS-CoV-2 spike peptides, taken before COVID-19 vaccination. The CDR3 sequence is CASSYRPAGTDTQYF. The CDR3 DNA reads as TGTGCCAGCAGTTACAGGCCAGCTGGCACAGATACGCAGTATTTT.